The 7 T cell receptor beta chains in this list originate from one sample, sequenced in a study of T-cell reconstitution after alpha-beta-depleted transplantation in children. Preparation of the TCRbeta library used unique molecular identifiers. A single record per CDR3 protein comes from TCRdb applying MiXCR to the PCR reads. This table has over 90,000 distinct CDR3 sequences, around 6.1% appearing once. Material: PBMCs, mostly from graft donor cells, obtained 60 days after TCRalphabeta/CD19-depleted stem cell transplant. The receptors originated from a female patient between 2 and 10 years old who had a stem cell transplant for Fanconi anemia, so the T cells may come from the graft donor.

This clonotype was picked up many times. The rearrangement links TRBV28 to TRBJ2-3, with 7 bases that match TRBD1. Germline trimming cut 10 bases from V and 3 bases from J; bases unmatched to any gene: 7. Germline CDR1 reads MDHEN; CDR2 reads SYDVKM. The CDR3 length is 13 residues. The chain's CDR3 is CATHRGATDTQYF. Written as DNA, the CDR3 is TGTGCCACCCACAGGGGTGCGACAGATACGCAGTATTTT.

This clonotype has at least ten counts. The V call is TRBV29-1, the J call TRBJ2-3; 9 bases map to TRBD2. CDR1 SQVTM and CDR2 ANQGSEA come from the germline V gene. The CDR3 contains 12 residues. V was clipped by 7 bases and J by 1 base; unmatched bases: 0. DNA for the CDR3: TGCAGCGGCGGGGGGGGCACAGATACGCAGTATTTT. It is translated as CSGGGGTDTQYF.

This clonotype was seen a handful of times. This chain connects TRBV11-2 to TRBJ2-4; 7 positions match TRBD2. The V and J ends lost 5 bases and 1 base, in that order; junction bases with no gene match: 11. CDR1 SGHAT and CDR2 FQNNGV come from the germline V gene. This CDR3 has 17 amino acids. CDR3 protein: CASSPRTGRGAKNIQYF. CDR3 nucleotide sequence: TGTGCCAGCAGCCCCCGAACCGGGCGGGGGGCCAAAAACATTCAGTACTTC.

The chain has TRBV7-9 and TRBJ2-1; 8 positions match TRBD2. J lost 13 bases, V lost 3 bases, and 14 bases had no gene match. There are 15 residues in the CDR3. CDR1 and CDR2 (germline): SEHNR, FQNEAQ (reference sequence). The CDR3 DNA sequence: TGTGCCAGCAGCTTTATTACAGCGGGAGCTTGGCGACAGTTCTTC. Encoded protein: CASSFITAGAWRQFF.

This clonotype occurred many times. The rearrangement links TRBV7-9 to TRBJ2-2; the D call may be TRBD1 or TRBD2 (6 bases each). Germline CDR1 reads SEHNR; CDR2 reads FQNEAQ (reference sequence). The CDR3 consists of 15 residues. The ends were cut back, 2 bases at V and 8 bases at J, with 15 bases in the middle. The CDR3 protein is CASSLSGGAKGELFF. The CDR3 DNA reads as TGTGCCAGCAGCTTATCCGGGGGCGCGAAAGGGGAGCTGTTTTTT.

This clonotype was counted ten times or more. This chain links TRBV4-2 with TRBJ2-1, with D hard to call. There are 15 residues in the CDR3. Germline CDR1 reads LGHNA; CDR2 reads YNFKEQ. V was cut by 3 bases and J by 0 bases, with 9 bases left in between. Here the CDR3 reads CASSQGFSSYNEQFF. The CDR3 DNA reads as TGTGCCAGCAGCCAGGGTTTTAGCTCCTACAATGAGCAGTTCTTC.

Ten or more counts support this clonotype. This rearrangement joins TRBV27 to TRBJ2-7; TRBD1 aligns across 7 bases. Per germline, CDR1 MNHEY and CDR2 SMNVEV (reference sequence). The CDR3 has 13 amino acids. V gave up 1 base and J gave up 5 bases; unmatched junction bases: 2. The CDR3 loop reads CASSLYRGNEQYF. CDR3 coding DNA: TGTGCCAGCAGTTTATACAGGGGCAACGAGCAGTACTTC.